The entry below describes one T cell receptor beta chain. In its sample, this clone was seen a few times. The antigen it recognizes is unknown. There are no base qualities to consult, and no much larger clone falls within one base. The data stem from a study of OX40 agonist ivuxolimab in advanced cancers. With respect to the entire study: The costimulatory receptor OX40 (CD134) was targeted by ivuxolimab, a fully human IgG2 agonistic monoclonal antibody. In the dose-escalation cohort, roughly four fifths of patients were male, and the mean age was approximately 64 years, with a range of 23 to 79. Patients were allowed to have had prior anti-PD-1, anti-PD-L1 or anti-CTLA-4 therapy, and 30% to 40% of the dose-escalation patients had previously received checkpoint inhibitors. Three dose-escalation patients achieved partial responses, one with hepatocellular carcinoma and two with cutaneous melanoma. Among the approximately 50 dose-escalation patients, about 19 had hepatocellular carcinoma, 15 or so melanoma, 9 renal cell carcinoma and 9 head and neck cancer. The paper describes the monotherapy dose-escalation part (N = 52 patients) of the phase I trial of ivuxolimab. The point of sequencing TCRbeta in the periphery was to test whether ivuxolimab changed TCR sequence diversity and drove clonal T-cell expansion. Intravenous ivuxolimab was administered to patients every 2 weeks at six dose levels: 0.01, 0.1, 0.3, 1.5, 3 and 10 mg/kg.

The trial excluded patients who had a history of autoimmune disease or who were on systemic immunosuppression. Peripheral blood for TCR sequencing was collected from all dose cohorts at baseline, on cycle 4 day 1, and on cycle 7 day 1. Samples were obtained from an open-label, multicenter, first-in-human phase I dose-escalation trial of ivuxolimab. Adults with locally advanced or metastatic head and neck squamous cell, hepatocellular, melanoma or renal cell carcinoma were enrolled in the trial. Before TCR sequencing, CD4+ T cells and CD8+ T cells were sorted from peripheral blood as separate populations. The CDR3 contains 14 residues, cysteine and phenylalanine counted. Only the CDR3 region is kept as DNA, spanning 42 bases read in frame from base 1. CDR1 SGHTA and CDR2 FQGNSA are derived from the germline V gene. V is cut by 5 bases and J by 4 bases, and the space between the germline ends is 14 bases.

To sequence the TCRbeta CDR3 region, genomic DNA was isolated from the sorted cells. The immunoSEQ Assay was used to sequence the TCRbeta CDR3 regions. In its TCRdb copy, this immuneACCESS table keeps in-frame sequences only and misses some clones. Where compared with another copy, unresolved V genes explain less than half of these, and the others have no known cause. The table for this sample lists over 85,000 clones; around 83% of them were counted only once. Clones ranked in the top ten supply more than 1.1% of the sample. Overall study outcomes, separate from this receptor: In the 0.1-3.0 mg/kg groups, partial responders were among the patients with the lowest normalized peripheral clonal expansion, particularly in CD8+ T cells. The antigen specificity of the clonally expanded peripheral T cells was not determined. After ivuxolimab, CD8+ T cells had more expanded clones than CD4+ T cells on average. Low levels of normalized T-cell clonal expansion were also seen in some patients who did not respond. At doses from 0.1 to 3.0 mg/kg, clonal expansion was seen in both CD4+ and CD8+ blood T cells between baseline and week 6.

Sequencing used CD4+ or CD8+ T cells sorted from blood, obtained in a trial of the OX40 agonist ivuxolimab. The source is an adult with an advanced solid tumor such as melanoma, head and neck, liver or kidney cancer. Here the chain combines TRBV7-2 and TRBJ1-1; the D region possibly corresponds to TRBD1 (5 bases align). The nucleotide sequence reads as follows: TGTGCCAGCAGCCCGGGGCGTGGGAGCACTGAAGCTTTCTTT. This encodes CASSPGRGSTEAFF.